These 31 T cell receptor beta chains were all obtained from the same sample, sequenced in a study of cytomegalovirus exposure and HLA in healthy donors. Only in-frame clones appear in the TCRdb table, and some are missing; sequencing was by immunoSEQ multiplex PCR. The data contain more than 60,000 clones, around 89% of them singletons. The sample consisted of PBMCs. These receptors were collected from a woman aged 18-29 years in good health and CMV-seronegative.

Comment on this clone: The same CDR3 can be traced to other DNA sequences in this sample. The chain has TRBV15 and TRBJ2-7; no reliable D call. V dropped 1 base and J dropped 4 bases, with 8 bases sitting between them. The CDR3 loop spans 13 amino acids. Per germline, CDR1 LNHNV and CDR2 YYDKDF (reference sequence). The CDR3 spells CATSRASNYEQYF. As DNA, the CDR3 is TGTGCCACCAGCAGAGCCAGTAATTACGAGCAGTACTTC.

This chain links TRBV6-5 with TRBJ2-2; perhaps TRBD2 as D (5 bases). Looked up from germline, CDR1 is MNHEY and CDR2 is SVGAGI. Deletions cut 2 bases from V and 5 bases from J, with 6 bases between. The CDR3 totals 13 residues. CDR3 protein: CASSYGRTGELFF. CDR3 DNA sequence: TGTGCCAGCAGTTACGGGAGAACCGGGGAGCTGTTTTTT.

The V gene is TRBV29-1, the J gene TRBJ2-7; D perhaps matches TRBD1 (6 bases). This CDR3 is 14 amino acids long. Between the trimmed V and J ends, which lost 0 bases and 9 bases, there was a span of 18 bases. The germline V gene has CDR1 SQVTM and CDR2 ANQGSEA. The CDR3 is CSVEETATGTGQYF. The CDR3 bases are TGCAGCGTTGAAGAGACGGCCACAGGGACGGGGCAGTACTTC.

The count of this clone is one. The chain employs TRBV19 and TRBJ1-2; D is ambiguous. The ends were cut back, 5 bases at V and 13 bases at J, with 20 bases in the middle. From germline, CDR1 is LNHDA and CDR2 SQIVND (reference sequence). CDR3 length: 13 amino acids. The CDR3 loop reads CASSARVLAHSTF. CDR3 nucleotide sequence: TGTGCCAGTAGTGCGCGGGTATTGGCTCACTCCACCTTC.

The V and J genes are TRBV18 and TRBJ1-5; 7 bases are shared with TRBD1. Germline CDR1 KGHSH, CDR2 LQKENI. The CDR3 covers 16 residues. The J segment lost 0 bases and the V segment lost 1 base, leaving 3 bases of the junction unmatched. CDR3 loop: CASSPRDSDSNQPQHF. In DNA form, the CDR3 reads TGTGCCAGCTCACCACGGGACAGCGATAGCAATCAGCCCCAGCATTTT.

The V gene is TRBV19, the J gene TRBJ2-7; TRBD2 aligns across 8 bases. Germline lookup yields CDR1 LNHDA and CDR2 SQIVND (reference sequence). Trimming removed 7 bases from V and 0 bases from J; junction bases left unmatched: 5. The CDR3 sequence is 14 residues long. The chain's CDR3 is CASTVRGGSYEQYF. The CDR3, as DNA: TGTGCCAGTACCGTACGGGGGGGCTCCTACGAGCAGTACTTC.

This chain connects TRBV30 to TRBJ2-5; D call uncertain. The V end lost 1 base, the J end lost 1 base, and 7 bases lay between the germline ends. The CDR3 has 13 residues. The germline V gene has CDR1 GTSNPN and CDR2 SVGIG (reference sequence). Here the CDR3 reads CAWSASVQETQYF. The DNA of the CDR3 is TGTGCCTGGAGTGCGTCCGTCCAAGAGACCCAGTACTTC.

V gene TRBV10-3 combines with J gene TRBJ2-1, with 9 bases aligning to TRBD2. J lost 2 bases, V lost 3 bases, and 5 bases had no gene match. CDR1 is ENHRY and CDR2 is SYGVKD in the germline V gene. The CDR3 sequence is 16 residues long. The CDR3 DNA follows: TGTGCCATCAGTGATAGGACTAGCGTAACCTACAATGAGCAGTTCTTC. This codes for CAISDRTSVTYNEQFF.

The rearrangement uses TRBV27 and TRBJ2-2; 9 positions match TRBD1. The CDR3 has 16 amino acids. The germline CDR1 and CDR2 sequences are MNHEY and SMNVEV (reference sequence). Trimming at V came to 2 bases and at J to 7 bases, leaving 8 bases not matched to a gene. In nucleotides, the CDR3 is TGTGCCAGCAGTTTAGGCGGACAGGGGAATCACGGGGAGCTGTTTTTT. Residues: CASSLGGQGNHGELFF.

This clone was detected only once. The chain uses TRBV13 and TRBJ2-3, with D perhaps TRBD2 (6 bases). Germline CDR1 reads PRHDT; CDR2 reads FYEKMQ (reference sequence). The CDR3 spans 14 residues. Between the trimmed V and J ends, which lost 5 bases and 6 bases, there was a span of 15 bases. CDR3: CASSNRLADDTQYF. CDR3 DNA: TGTGCCAGCAGCAACAGATTAGCGGACGATACGCAGTATTTT. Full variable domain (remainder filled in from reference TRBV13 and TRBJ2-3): AAGVIQSPRHLIKEKRETATLKCYPIPRHDTVYWYQQGPGQDPQFLISFYEKMQSDKGSIPDRFSAQQFSDYHSELNMSSLELGDSALYFCASSNRLADDTQYFGPGTRLTVL.

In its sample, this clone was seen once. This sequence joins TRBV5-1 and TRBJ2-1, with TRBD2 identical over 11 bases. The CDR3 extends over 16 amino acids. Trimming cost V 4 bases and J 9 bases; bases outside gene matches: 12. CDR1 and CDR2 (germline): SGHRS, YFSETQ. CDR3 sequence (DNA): TGCGCCAGCAGCCTTCTAGCGGGAGGCGCTGCGGGTGAGCAGTTCTTC. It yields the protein CASSLLAGGAAGEQFF.

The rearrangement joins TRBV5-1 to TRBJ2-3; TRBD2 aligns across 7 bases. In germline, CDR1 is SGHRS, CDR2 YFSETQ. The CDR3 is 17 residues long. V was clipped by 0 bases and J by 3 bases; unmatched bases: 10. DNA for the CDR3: TGCGCCAGCAGCTTGGATTTTCGTCGGGGGGAAACAGATACGCAGTATTTT. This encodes CASSLDFRRGETDTQYF.

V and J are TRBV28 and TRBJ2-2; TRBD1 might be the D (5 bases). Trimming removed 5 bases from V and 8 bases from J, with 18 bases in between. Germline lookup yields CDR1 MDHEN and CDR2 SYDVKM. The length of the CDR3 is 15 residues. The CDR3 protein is CASSNMPGAVGELFF. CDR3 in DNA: TGTGCCAGCAGTAATATGCCTGGGGCGGTGGGGGAGCTGTTTTTT. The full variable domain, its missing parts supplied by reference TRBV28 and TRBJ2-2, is DVKVTQSSRYLVKRTGEKVFLECVQDMDHENMFWYRQDPGLGLRLIYFSYDVKMKEKGDIPEGYSVSREKKERFSLILESASTNQTSMYLCASSNMPGAVGELFFGEGSRLTVL.

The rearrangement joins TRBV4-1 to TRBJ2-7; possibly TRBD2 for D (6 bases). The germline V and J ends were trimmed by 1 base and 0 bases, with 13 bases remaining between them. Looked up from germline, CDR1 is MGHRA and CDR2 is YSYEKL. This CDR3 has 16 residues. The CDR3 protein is CASSQVVAVLSYEQYF. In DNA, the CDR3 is TGCGCCAGCAGCCAAGTAGTAGCGGTACTCTCCTACGAGCAGTACTTC.

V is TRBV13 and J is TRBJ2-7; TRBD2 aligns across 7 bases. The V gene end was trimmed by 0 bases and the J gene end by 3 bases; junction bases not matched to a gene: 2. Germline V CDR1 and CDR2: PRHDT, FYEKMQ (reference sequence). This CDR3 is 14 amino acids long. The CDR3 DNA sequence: TGTGCCAGCAGCTTAGGTGGGACTAACTACGAGCAGTACTTC. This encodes CASSLGGTNYEQYF. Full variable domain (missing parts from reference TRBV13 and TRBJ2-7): AAGVIQSPRHLIKEKRETATLKCYPIPRHDTVYWYQQGPGQDPQFLISFYEKMQSDKGSIPDRFSAQQFSDYHSELNMSSLELGDSALYFCASSLGGTNYEQYFGPGTRLTVT.

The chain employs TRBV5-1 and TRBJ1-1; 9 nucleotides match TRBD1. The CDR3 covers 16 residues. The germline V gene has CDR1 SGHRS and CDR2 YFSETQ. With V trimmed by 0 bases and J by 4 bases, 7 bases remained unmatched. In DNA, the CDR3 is TGCGCCAGCAGCTTGGGGGCGACAGGGGGTGTCACTGAAGCTTTCTTT. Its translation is CASSLGATGGVTEAFF.

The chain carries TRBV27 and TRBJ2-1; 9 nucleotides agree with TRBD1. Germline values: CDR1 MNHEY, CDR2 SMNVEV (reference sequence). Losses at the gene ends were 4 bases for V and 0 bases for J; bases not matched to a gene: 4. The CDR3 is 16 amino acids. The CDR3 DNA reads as TGTGCCAGCAGTTCCCCGACAGGGGGCTCCTACAATGAGCAGTTCTTC. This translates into CASSSPTGGSYNEQFF.

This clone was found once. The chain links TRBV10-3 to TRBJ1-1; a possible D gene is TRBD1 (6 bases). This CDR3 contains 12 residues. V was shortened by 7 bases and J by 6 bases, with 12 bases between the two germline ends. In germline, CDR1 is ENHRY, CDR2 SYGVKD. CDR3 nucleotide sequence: TGTGCCATCATTGGGGGCACCCCTGAAGCTTTCTTT. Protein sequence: CAIIGGTPEAFF.

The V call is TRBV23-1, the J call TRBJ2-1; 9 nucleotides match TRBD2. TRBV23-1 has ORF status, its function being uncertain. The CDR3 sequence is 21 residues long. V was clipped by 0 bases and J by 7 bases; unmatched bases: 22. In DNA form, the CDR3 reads TGCGCCAGCAGTCAATCGGAGCAAATTAGCGGGGGCCCGAAATCACAGAATGAGCAGTTCTTC. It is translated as CASSQSEQISGGPKSQNEQFF.

Here the CDR3 reads CASSRLTGLSSYNEQFF. DNA of the CDR3: TGTGCCAGCAGCCGCTTGACAGGGCTTAGCTCCTACAATGAGCAGTTCTTC. V gene TRBV14 combines with J gene TRBJ2-1; 7 bases agree with TRBD1. The CDR3 has 17 amino acids. V gave up 4 bases and J gave up 0 bases; unmatched junction bases: 9. CDR1 and CDR2 from the germline V gene are SGHDN and FVKESK.

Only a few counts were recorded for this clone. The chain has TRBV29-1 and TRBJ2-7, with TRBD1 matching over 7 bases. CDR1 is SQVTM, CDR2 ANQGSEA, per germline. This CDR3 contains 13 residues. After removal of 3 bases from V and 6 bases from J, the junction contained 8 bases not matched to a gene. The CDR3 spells CSVDRTGAGEQYF. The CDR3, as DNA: TGCAGCGTTGACCGTACAGGGGCAGGCGAGCAGTACTTC.

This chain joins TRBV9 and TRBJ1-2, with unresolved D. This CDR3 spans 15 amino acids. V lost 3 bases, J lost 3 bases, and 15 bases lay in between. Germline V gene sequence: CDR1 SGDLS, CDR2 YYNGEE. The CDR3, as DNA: TGTGCCAGCAGCGCAGCGGGCACCGGCTACTATGGCTACACCTTC. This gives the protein CASSAAGTGYYGYTF.

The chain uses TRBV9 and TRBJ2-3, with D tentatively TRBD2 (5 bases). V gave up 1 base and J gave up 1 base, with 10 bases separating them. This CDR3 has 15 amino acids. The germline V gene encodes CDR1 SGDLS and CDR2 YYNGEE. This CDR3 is CASSVSGLGTDTQYF. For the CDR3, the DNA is TGTGCCAGCAGCGTATCCGGACTGGGCACAGATACGCAGTATTTT.

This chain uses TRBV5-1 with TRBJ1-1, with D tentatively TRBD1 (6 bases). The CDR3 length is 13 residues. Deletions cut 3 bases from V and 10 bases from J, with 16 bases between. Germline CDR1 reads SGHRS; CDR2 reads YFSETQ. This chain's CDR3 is CASSSTGPVGAFF. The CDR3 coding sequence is TGCGCCAGCAGCTCCACAGGGCCCGTGGGAGCTTTCTTT. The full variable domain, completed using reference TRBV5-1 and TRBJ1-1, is KAGVTQTPRYLIKTRGQQVTLSCSPISGHRSVSWYQQTPGQGLQFLFEYFSETQRNKGNFPGRFSGRQFSNSRSEMNVSTLELGDSALYLCASSSTGPVGAFFGQGTRLTVV.

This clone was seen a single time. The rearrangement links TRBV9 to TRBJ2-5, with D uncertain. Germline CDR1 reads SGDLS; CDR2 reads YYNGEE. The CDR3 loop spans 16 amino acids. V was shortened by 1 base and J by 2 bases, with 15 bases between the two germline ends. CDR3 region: CASSVNPSRSQETQYF. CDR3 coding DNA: TGTGCCAGCAGCGTAAACCCTTCGCGGAGTCAAGAGACCCAGTACTTC.

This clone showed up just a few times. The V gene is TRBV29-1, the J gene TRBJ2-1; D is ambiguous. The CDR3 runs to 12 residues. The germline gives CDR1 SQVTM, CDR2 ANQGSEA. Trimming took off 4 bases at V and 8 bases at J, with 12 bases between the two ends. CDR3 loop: CSVGSSFYEQFF. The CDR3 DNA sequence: TGCAGCGTTGGATCGAGCTTCTATGAGCAGTTCTTC.

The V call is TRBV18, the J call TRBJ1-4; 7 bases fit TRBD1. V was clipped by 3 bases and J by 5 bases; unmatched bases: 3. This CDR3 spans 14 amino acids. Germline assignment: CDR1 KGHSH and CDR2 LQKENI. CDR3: CASSPGQWNEKLFF. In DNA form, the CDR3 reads TGTGCCAGCTCACCGGGACAGTGGAATGAAAAACTGTTTTTT.

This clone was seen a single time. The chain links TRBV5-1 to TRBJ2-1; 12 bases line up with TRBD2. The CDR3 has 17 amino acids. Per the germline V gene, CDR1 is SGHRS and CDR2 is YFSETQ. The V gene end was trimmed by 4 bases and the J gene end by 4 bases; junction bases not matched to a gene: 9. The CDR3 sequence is CASSTGTSGRKYNEQFF. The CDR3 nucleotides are TGCGCCAGCAGCACCGGGACTAGCGGGCGCAAATACAATGAGCAGTTCTTC.

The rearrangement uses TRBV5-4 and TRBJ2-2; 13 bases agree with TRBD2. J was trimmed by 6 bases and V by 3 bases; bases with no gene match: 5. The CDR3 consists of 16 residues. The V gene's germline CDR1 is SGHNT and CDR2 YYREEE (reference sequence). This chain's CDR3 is CASSYGTSGTAGELFF. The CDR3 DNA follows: TGTGCCAGCAGCTACGGGACTAGCGGGACCGCCGGGGAGCTGTTTTTT. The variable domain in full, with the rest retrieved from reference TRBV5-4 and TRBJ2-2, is ETGVTQSPTHLIKTRGQQVTLRCSSQSGHNTVSWYQQALGQGPQFIFQYYREEENGRGNFPPRFSGLQFPNYSSELNVNALELDDSALYLCASSYGTSGTAGELFFGEGSRLTVL.

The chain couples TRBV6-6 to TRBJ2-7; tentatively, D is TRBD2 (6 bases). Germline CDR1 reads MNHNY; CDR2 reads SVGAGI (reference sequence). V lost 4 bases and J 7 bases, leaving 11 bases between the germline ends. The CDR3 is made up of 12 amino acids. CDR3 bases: TGTGCCAGCAGTTGGGCGAGCGGGGAGCAGTACTTC. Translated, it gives CASSWASGEQYF.

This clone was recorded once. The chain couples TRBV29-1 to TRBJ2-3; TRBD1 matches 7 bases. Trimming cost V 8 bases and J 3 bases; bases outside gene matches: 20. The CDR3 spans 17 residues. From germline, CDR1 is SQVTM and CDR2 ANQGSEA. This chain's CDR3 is CSLGRVSNRGGTDTQYF. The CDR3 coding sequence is TGCAGCCTTGGGAGAGTCTCGAACAGGGGTGGGACAGATACGCAGTATTTT.